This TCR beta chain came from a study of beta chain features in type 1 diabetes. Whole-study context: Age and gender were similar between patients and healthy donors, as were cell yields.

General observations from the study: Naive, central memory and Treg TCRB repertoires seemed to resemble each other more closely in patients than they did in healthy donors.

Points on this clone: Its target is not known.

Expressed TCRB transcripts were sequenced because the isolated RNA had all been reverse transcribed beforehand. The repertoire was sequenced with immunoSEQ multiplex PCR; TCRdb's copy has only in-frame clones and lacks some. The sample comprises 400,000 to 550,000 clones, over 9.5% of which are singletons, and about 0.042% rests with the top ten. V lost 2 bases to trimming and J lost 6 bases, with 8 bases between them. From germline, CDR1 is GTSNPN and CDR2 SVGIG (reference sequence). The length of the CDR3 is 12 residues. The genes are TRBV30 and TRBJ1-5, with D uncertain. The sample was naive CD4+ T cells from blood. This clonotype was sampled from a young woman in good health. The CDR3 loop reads CAWSQRGQPQHF. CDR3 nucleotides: TGTGCCTGGAGTCAACGGGGTCAGCCCCAGCATTTT.